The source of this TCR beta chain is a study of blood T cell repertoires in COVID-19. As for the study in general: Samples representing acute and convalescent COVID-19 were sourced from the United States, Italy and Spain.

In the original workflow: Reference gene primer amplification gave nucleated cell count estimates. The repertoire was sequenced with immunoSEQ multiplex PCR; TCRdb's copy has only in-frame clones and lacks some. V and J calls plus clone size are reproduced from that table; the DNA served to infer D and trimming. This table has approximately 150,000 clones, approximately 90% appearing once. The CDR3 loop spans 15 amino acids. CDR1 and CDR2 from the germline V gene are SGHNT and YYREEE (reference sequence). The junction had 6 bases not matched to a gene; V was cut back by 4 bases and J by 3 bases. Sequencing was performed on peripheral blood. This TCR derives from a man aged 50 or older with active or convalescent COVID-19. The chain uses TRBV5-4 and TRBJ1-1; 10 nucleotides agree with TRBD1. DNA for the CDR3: TGTGCCAGCAGCCCTAGGACAGGGGGGCACACTGAAGCTTTCTTT. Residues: CASSPRTGGHTEAFF.